Listed below are T cell receptor beta chains from one sample, sequenced in a study of vaccination and CD4 T cells after COVID-19. One entry per CDR3 protein results from TCRdb running MiXCR on the PCR reads. The table records 15,000 to 20,000 distinct CDR3 sequences, approximately 50% of them present only once. These receptors' targets are unknown. The specimen comprised CD4+ T cells from blood, cultured in vitro, sampled about 7 months after SARS-CoV-2 vaccination. These receptors all come from a human donor who had recovered from COVID-19. Each CDR3 is given with its conserved first and last residue. Fields, in order: D gene, V gene, clone size, J gene, CDR3 protein, CDR3 DNA. A D gene is named only where the DNA matches it firmly. Part of the rows lack a size; the others show once, few, many or a class for expanded clones.

-	TRBV7-2	few	TRBJ2-3	CASSLDPGPPPGTQYF	TGTGCCAGCAGCTTAGATCCGGGGCCCCCCCCCGGTACGCAGTATTTT
-	TRBV6-1	-	TRBJ2-7	CASSEAAADNSYEQYF	TGTGCCAGCAGTGAAGCGGCAGCGGATAACTCCTACGAGCAGTACTTC
-	TRBV11-1	-	TRBJ2-2	CASSLWGGQTGELFF	TGTGCCAGCTCCCTCTGGGGGGGGCAGACCGGGGAGCTGTTTTTT
-	TRBV20-1	-	TRBJ1-1	CSAQRSNTEAFF	TGCAGTGCGCAGAGATCTAACACTGAAGCTTTCTTT
-	TRBV28	once	TRBJ1-5	CASRPAGGNQPQHF	TGTGCCAGCAGACCCGCCGGAGGGAATCAGCCCCAGCATTTT
-	TRBV6-1	once	TRBJ2-7	CASSRWDEQYF	TGTGCCAGCAGTCGATGGGACGAGCAGTACTTC
-	TRBV29-1	-	TRBJ2-3	CSVRPRAADTQYF	TGCAGCGTCCGCCCTCGGGCGGCAGATACGCAGTATTTT
-	TRBV11-1	-	TRBJ2-5	CASSLAPVLAKETQYF	TGTGCCAGCAGCTTAGCGCCGGTGCTGGCGAAAGAGACCCAGTACTTC
-	TRBV20-1	-	TRBJ2-5	CSAPSAGQETQYF	TGCAGTGCTCCCAGTGCAGGGCAAGAGACCCAGTACTTC
TRBD1	TRBV15	-	TRBJ2-7	CATSRDRAIYEQYF	TGTGCCACCAGCAGGGACAGGGCCATCTACGAGCAGTACTTC
-	TRBV19	few	TRBJ1-2	CASSSGERRFTF	TGTGCCAGTAGTAGCGGGGAAAGACGGTTCACCTTC
TRBD1	TRBV27	few	TRBJ1-5	CASSGDRPYQPQHF	TGTGCCAGCAGTGGGGACAGGCCCTATCAGCCCCAGCATTTT
-	TRBV7-3	few	TRBJ2-1	CASSLTGGGGEQFF	TGTGCCAGCAGCTTAACGGGGGGCGGAGGCGAGCAGTTCTTC
TRBD1	TRBV15	few	TRBJ1-5	CATRTGMGNQPQHF	TGTGCCACCAGGACAGGGATGGGCAATCAGCCCCAGCATTTT
-	TRBV6-5	few	TRBJ2-5	CASSYRALGETQYF	TGTGCCAGCAGTTACAGGGCATTGGGAGAGACCCAGTACTTC
TRBD2	TRBV7-9	-	TRBJ2-5	CASSGLAGEIGTQYF	TGTGCCAGCAGTGGACTAGCGGGGGAGATTGGGACCCAGTACTTC
-	TRBV7-2	few	TRBJ2-7	CASSSNHGLSEQYF	TGTGCCAGCAGCTCCAACCACGGGTTGAGCGAGCAGTACTTC
TRBD2	TRBV7-2	-	TRBJ2-1	CTSSLAGGVGGNEQFF	TGTACCAGCAGCTTAGCGGGAGGAGTGGGGGGGAATGAGCAGTTCTTC
TRBD1	TRBV20-1	-	TRBJ1-1	CSARYRGYSEAFF	TGCAGTGCTAGATACAGGGGGTATTCTGAAGCTTTCTTT
TRBD1	TRBV20-1	-	TRBJ1-5	CSALGTRQGNQPQHF	TGCAGTGCTCTGGGGACGAGACAGGGTAATCAGCCCCAGCATTTT
-	TRBV20-1	-	TRBJ1-2	CSARDPVKGSHGYTF	TGCAGTGCTAGAGATCCGGTAAAGGGATCCCATGGCTACACCTTC
-	TRBV20-1	-	TRBJ1-6	CSARVTGDNSPLHF	TGCAGTGCTAGAGTCACAGGCGATAATTCACCCCTCCACTTT
-	TRBV6-1	-	TRBJ1-2	CASSEAGDGGYTF	TGTGCCAGCAGTGAAGCAGGGGACGGTGGCTACACCTTC
-	TRBV19	-	TRBJ2-3	CASSLGRTDTQYF	TGTGCCAGTAGTCTGGGCCGCACAGATACGCAGTATTTT
-	TRBV7-3	-	TRBJ2-7	CASSVHPGTKVSYEQYF	TGTGCCAGCAGCGTCCACCCGGGGACAAAAGTCTCCTACGAGCAGTACTTC
-	TRBV11-2	-	TRBJ2-1	CASRGGQGTSGNFNEQFF	TGTGCCAGCAGGGGGGGACAGGGTACTAGCGGTAACTTCAATGAGCAGTTCTTC
TRBD1	TRBV7-2	-	TRBJ1-1	CASSDRVGTEAFF	TGTGCCAGCAGCGACAGGGTGGGCACTGAAGCTTTCTTT
-	TRBV20-1	few	TRBJ2-1	CSARTASVTKQFF	TGCAGTGCTAGAACCGCATCGGTTACTAAGCAGTTCTTC
-	TRBV7-6	-	TRBJ1-5	CASSLRASDNQPQHF	TGTGCCAGCAGCTTAAGGGCGTCAGATAATCAGCCCCAGCATTTT
-	TRBV24-1	-	TRBJ2-3	CATSDAGDSSTDTQYF	TGTGCCACCAGTGATGCAGGAGACAGCAGCACAGATACGCAGTATTTT
-	TRBV20-1	-	TRBJ2-7	CSALVPGHEQYF	TGCAGTGCGCTAGTCCCCGGCCACGAGCAGTACTTC
TRBD2	TRBV7-2	-	TRBJ2-7	CASSQGYSGGAYSYEQYF	TGTGCCAGCAGCCAGGGGTATAGCGGGGGGGCCTATTCCTACGAGCAGTACTTC
-	TRBV20-1	few	TRBJ2-7	CSARGHFYEQYF	TGCAGTGCTCGAGGACACTTCTACGAGCAGTACTTC
TRBD2	TRBV27	-	TRBJ2-5	CASSLRLAGARGETQYF	TGTGCCAGCAGTTTAAGACTAGCGGGGGCCCGTGGGGAGACCCAGTACTTC
TRBD2	TRBV20-1	-	TRBJ2-1	CSALHSGRDNEQFF	TGCAGTGCTCTCCATAGCGGGAGAGACAATGAGCAGTTCTTC
-	TRBV4-3	-	TRBJ2-7	CASSQAPTRVSEQYF	TGCGCCAGCAGCCAAGCTCCGACTAGGGTAAGCGAGCAGTACTTC
-	TRBV7-2	-	TRBJ2-3	CASSLLGGMSSTDTQYF	TGTGCCAGCAGCTTATTAGGCGGGATGTCTAGCACAGATACGCAGTATTTT
-	TRBV7-8	few	TRBJ2-7	CASSLSAGYYEQYF	TGTGCCAGCAGCTTGTCAGCAGGCTACTACGAGCAGTACTTC
-	TRBV29-1	-	TRBJ2-2	CSAGGWDVGELFF	TGCAGCGCAGGGGGGTGGGACGTCGGGGAGCTGTTTTTT
TRBD1	TRBV12-3/TRBV12-4	-	TRBJ2-5	CASSLDGTAQETQYF	TGTGCCAGCAGTTTAGATGGGACAGCCCAAGAGACCCAGTACTTC
-	TRBV20-1	-	TRBJ2-3	CSASFSRTDTQYF	TGCAGTGCTAGTTTCTCTCGCACAGATACGCAGTATTTT
TRBD1	TRBV18	once	TRBJ1-2	CASSPGTGRSGGYTF	TGTGCCAGCTCACCAGGGACAGGGAGGTCGGGCGGCTACACCTTC
-	TRBV7-3	few	TRBJ2-6	CASSPTNSGANVLTF	TGTGCCAGCAGCCCAACAAACTCTGGGGCCAACGTCCTGACTTTC
-	TRBV11-3	-	TRBJ2-6	CASYGTQSSGANVLTF	TGTGCCAGCTACGGGACGCAGTCGTCTGGGGCCAACGTCCTGACTTTC
TRBD2	TRBV7-2	-	TRBJ2-3	CASTTQRGGTDTQYF	TGTGCCAGCACCACTCAGCGGGGGGGCACAGATACGCAGTATTTT
TRBD2	TRBV20-1	-	TRBJ2-3	CSAGGLAADTQYF	TGCAGTGCTGGAGGACTAGCGGCAGATACGCAGTATTTT
TRBD2	TRBV7-2	-	TRBJ2-1	CASSGGGALRYEQFF	TGTGCCAGCAGCGGCGGGGGGGCCTTACGATATGAGCAGTTCTTC
-	TRBV6-6	-	TRBJ2-2	CAAARRYTGTNTGELFF	TGTGCCGCCGCCCGCCGCTATACCGGGACCAACACCGGGGAGCTGTTTTTT